This T cell receptor beta chain was sequenced for a study of response to subunit inactivated influenza vaccine. Study observations and caveats: New T cells are recruited in small numbers by each seasonal influenza vaccination, according to the authors' suggestion.

CDR1 and CDR2 from the germline V gene are DFQATT and SNEGSKA (reference sequence). This CDR3 is built from 18 residues. TCRdb analysed the RT-PCR reads with MiXCR anew, one entry per CDR3 protein. The table records 450,000 to 600,000 distinct CDR3 sequences, 16% of them present only once. As to this clonotype: Its antigen remains unknown. One end of the junction fails to match germline, which may point to a read error.

V usage is TRBV20-1 and J usage is TRBJ2-2; tentative D call: TRBD2 (6 bases). The origin of this receptor is a man between 50 and 70 years old who received an inactivated influenza vaccine. This specimen was CD4+ T cells sorted from PBMCs, taken less than 30 months after vaccination. The CDR3 sequence: CCARDGLRGSSYTGELFF. The CDR3 DNA is TGCTGTGCTAGAGATGGACTGCGGGGCTCGAGTTACACCGGGGAGCTGTTTTTT.